The sequence of this TCR beta chain was determined in a study of CD8 T cells in ankylosing spondylitis. Libraries for TCR beta were made by quantitative 5'-RACE with molecular barcodes. TCRdb redid the calling of the 5' RACE reads with MiXCR, one entry per CDR3 protein. Here the sample spans more than 250,000 distinct CDR3 sequences, roughly 10% being singletons. Findings and limits, study-wide: The study looked at matched synovial fluid samples from ankylosing spondylitis patients. Disease-linked clones were reported to be significantly enriched there.

This clonotype was recorded many times. Its antigen is unidentified. The germline CDR1 and CDR2 sequences are SGHTA and FQGNSA. With 6 bases clipped from V and 4 bases from J, the junction kept 12 bases outside the gene matches. The CDR3 runs 16 residues. Sequenced material: blood, either unsorted or a sorted T cell fraction (not recorded which). The receptor's source is a female donor with ankylosing spondylitis or in good health (not recorded which). The chain couples TRBV7-2 to TRBJ2-5; 9 positions match TRBD2. The CDR3, as DNA: TGTGCCAGCAGTGGGACTAGCCGCGGATCTTTAGAGACCCAGTACTTC. It is translated as CASSGTSRGSLETQYF. Full variable domain (outside the CDR3, taken from reference TRBV7-2 and TRBJ2-5): GAGVSQSPSNKVTEKGKDVELRCDPISGHTALYWYRQSLGQGLEFLIYFQGNSAPDKSGLPSDRFSAERTGGSVSTLTIQRTQQEDSAVYLCASSGTSRGSLETQYFGPGTRLLVL.